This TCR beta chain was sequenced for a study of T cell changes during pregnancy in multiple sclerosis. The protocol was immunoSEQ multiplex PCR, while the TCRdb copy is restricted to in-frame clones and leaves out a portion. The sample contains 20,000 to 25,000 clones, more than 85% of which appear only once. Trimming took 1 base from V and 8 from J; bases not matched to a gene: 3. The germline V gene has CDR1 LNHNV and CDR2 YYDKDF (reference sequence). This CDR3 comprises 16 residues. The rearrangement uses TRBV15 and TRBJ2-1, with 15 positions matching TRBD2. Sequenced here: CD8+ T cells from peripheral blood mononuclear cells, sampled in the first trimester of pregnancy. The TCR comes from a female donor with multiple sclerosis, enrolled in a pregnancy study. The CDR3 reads CATSRGGLAGGYEQFF. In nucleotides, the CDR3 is TGTGCCACCAGCAGAGGGGGACTAGCGGGGGGCTATGAGCAGTTCTTC.